These T cell receptor beta chains were read from a single sample in a study of T cell repertoires in cytomegalovirus infection. No antigens are known for them. A single record per CDR3 protein comes from TCRdb applying MiXCR to the reads. The sample consists of 450,000 to 550,000 distinct CDR3 sequences, roughly 46% of them appearing once. The sequences come from cultured PBMCs, collected from culture after CMV antigen stimulation. The receptors stem from a human donor in good health (CMV status not recorded). Some clones in this sample may be carry-over from other donors' samples. CDR3s include the opening cysteine and the closing phenylalanine or tryptophan. The order of the fields is J gene, D gene, clone size, V gene, CDR3 protein, CDR3 DNA. A D gene is named only where the DNA matches it firmly. Clone size is not always given. Where it is, it says once, few, many or a class for expanded clones.

>TRBJ2-5|-|many|TRBV7-9
CASSLRRDQETQYF
TGTGCCAGCAGCTTACGGCGGGATCAAGAGACCCAGTACTTC
>TRBJ2-1|TRBD2|-|TRBV7-2
CASSAPGLAGGPAYNEQFF
TGTGCCAGCAGCGCCCCGGGACTAGCGGGAGGGCCCGCCTACAATGAGCAGTTCTTC
>TRBJ1-2|TRBD1|many|TRBV7-2
CASSDRAYGYTF
TGTGCCAGCAGTGACAGGGCCTATGGCTACACCTTC
>TRBJ2-5|-|-|TRBV7-6
CASSQTGLKETQYF
TGTGCCAGCAGCCAAACGGGACTGAAAGAGACCCAGTACTTC
>TRBJ2-1|TRBD2|few|TRBV25-1
CASTLTSGRPGGNEQFF
TGTGCCAGCACTTTAACTAGCGGGAGACCGGGGGGAAATGAGCAGTTCTTC
>TRBJ1-1|-|-|TRBV10-3
CAISKTGTEAFF
TGTGCCATCAGTAAAACGGGGACTGAAGCTTTCTTT
>TRBJ1-5|-|-|TRBV27
CASSPEWRNQPQHF
TGTGCCAGCAGCCCGGAGTGGAGAAATCAGCCCCAGCATTTT
>TRBJ1-4|-|-|TRBV6-5
CASRPPGGLVEKLFF
TGTGCCAGCAGACCCCCCGGAGGGTTGGTGGAAAAACTGTTTTTT
>TRBJ1-5|-|-|TRBV12-3/TRBV12-4
CASTRGDNQPQHF
TGTGCCAGTACAAGGGGCGACAATCAGCCCCAGCATTTT
>TRBJ2-5|TRBD2|few|TRBV7-2
CASSNSGGPYQETQYF
TGTGCCAGCAGCAATAGCGGGGGGCCGTACCAAGAGACCCAGTACTTC
>TRBJ2-2|TRBD1|many|TRBV7-8
CASSSRQGEVGELFF
TGTGCCAGCAGCTCTCGACAGGGGGAGGTCGGGGAGCTGTTTTTT
>TRBJ1-1|-|-|TRBV11-2
CASSLEGGRTEAFF
TGTGCCAGCAGCTTAGAAGGAGGACGGACTGAAGCTTTCTTT
>TRBJ2-7|TRBD2|-|TRBV6-6
CASSLRPILAGEDEQYF
TGTGCCAGCAGTCTCCGACCCATACTAGCGGGGGAAGACGAGCAGTACTTC
>TRBJ1-2|-|-|TRBV2
CASRVIGYTF
TGTGCCAGCAGGGTTATTGGCTACACCTTC
>TRBJ1-1|TRBD1|-|TRBV6-6
CASIDRGNTEAFF
TGTGCCAGCATAGACAGGGGGAACACTGAAGCTTTCTTT
>TRBJ1-3|-|-|TRBV2
CASSDGGGRSAIYF
TGTGCCAGCAGTGATGGCGGAGGGCGCTCTGCCATATATTTT
>TRBJ1-2|-|few|TRBV11-2
CASGSQGSYGYTF
TGTGCCAGCGGATCACAGGGATCCTATGGCTACACCTTC